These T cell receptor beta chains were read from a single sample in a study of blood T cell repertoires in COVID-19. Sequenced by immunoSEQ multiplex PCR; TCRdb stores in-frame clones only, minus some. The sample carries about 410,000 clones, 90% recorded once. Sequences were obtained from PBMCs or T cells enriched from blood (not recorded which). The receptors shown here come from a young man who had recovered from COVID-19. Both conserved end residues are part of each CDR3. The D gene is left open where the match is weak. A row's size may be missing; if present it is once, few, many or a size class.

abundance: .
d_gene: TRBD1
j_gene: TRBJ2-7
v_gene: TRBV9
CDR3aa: CASSGTGAYEQYF
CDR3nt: TGTGCCAGCAGCGGGACAGGGGCCTACGAGCAGTACTTC

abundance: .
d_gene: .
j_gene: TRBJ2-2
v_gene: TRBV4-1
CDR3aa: CASSQVGIGLTGELFF
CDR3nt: TGCGCCAGCAGCCAAGTCGGAATCGGGTTGACCGGGGAGCTGTTTTTT

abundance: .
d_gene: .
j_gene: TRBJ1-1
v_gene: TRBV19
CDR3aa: CASTNSLGTEAFF
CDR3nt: TGTGCCAGTACTAACAGTCTCGGCACTGAAGCTTTCTTT

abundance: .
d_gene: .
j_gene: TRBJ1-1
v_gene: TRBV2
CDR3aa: CASSERGFQAEAFF
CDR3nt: TGTGCCAGCAGTGAGCGGGGATTCCAAGCTGAAGCTTTCTTT

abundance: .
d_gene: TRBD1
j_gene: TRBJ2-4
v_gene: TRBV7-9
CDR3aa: CASSLGQGVIQYF
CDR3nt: TGTGCCAGCAGCTTAGGGCAGGGGGTCATTCAGTACTTC

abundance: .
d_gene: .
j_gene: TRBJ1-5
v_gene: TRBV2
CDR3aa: CASSPRGGYSNQPQHF
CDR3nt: TGTGCCAGCAGTCCTCGGGGGGGGTATAGCAATCAGCCCCAGCATTTT

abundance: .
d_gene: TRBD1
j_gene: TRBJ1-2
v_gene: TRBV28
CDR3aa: CASSSMDRYYGYTF
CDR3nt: TGTGCCAGCAGTTCGATGGACAGGTACTATGGCTACACCTTC

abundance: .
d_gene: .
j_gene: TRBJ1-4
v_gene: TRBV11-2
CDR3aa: CASSSLKQGTNEKLFF
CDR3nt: TGTGCCAGCAGCTCGTTAAAGCAGGGAACTAATGAAAAACTGTTTTTT

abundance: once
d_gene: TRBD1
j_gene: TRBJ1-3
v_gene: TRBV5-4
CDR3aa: CASSLQGVSGNTIYF
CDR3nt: TGTGCCAGCAGCTTGCAGGGGGTATCTGGAAACACCATATATTTT

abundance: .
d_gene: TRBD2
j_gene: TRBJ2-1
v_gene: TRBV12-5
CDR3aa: CASGRTSGGNNEQFF
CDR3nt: TGTGCTAGTGGTCGGACTAGCGGGGGGAACAATGAGCAGTTCTTC

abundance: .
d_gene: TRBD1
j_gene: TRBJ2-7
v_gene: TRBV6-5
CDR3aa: CASSPTRTGDYEQYF
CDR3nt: TGTGCCAGCAGTCCCACCCGGACAGGCGACTACGAGCAGTACTTC

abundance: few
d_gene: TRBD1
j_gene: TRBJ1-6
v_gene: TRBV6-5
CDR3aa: CASSRTGENSSPLHF
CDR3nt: TGTGCCAGCAGCCGGACAGGGGAGAATAGTTCACCCCTCCACTTT

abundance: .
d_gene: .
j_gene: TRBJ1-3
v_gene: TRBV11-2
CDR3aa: CASSLRRGYSGNTIYF
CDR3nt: TGTGCCAGCAGCTTAAGGCGGGGCTACTCTGGAAACACCATATATTTT

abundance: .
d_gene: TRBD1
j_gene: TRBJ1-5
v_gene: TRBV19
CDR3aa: CASSTQGNQPQHF
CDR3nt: TGTGCCAGTAGCACACAGGGGAATCAGCCCCAGCATTTT

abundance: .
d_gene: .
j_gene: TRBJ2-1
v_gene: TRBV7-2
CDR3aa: CASSLGQGLYNEQFF
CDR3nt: TGTGCCAGCAGCTTAGGGCAGGGTCTATACAATGAGCAGTTCTTC

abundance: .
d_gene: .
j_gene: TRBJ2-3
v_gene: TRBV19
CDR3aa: CASSALAVGTDTQYF
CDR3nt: TGTGCCAGTAGTGCCTTAGCGGTTGGGACAGATACGCAGTATTTT

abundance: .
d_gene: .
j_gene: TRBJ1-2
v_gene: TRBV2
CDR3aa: CASSEEEEGNGYTF
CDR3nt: TGTGCCAGCAGTGAAGAGGAGGAGGGAAATGGCTACACCTTC

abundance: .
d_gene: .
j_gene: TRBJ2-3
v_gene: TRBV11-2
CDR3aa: CASSLDFTDTQYF
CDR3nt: TGTGCCAGCAGCTTAGACTTCACAGATACGCAGTATTTT

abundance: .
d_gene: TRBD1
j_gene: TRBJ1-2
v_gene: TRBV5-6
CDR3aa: CASRQHRGIYGYTF
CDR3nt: TGTGCCAGCAGACAGCACAGGGGGATCTATGGCTACACCTTC

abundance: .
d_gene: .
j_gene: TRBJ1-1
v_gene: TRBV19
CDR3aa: CASSPRGASTEAFF
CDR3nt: TGTGCCAGTAGCCCCCGGGGGGCATCCACTGAAGCTTTCTTT

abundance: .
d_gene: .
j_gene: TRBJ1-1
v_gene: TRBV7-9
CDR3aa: CASSSRVGAAAFF
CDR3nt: TGTGCCAGCAGCTCCCGGGTAGGTGCGGCAGCTTTCTTT

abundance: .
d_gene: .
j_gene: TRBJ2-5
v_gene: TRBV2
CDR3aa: CASGAQWETQYF
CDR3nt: TGTGCCAGCGGAGCGCAGTGGGAGACCCAGTACTTC

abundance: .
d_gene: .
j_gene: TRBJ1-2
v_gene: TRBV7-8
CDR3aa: CASSLNINQGYGGYTF
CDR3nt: TGTGCCAGCAGCTTAAACATAAACCAGGGTTATGGTGGCTACACCTTC

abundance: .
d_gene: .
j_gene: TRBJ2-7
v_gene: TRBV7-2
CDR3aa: CASSLAGGSYEQYF
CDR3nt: TGTGCCAGCAGCTTAGCGGGAGGCTCCTACGAGCAGTACTTC

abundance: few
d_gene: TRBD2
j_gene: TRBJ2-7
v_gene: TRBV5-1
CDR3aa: CASSLGGELAERYF
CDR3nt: TGCGCCAGCAGCTTGGGGGGAGAACTAGCGGAGCGGTACTTC

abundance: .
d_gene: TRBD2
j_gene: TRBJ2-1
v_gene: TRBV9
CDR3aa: CASSESGGADEQFF
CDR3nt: TGTGCCAGCAGCGAAAGCGGGGGGGCCGATGAGCAGTTCTTC

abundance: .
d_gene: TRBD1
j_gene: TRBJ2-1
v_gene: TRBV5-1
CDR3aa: CASSPGTGDGNEQFF
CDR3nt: TGCGCCAGCAGCCCCGGGACAGGGGACGGGAATGAGCAGTTCTTC

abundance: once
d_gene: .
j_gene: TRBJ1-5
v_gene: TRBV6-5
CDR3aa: CASSTGHLNQPQHF
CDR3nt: TGTGCCAGCAGCACGGGACACCTCAATCAGCCCCAGCATTTT

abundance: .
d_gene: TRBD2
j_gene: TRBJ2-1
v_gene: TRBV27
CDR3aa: CASSRVAGVYEQFF
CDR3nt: TGTGCCAGCAGTAGGGTAGCGGGAGTATATGAGCAGTTCTTC

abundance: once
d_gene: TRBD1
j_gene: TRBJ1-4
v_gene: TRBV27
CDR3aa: CASSLTGRGGEKLFF
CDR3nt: TGTGCCAGCAGTCTGACAGGGAGAGGAGGTGAAAAACTGTTTTTT

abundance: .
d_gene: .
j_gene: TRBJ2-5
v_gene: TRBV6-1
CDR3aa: CASSEIMASSPSETQYF
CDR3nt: TGTGCCAGCAGTGAAATAATGGCGAGTAGCCCCTCGGAGACCCAGTACTTC

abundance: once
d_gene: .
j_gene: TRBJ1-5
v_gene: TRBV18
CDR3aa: CASSKSTETVSNQPQHF
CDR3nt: TGTGCCAGCTCAAAGTCTACAGAAACTGTTAGCAATCAGCCCCAGCATTTT

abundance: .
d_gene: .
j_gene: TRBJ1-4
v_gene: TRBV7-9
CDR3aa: CASSLGEKAAGHEKLFF
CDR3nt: TGTGCCAGCAGCTTGGGCGAGAAGGCAGCAGGCCATGAAAAACTGTTTTTT

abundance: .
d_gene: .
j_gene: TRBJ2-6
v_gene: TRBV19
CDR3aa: CASSIVPGANSGANVLTF
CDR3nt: TGTGCCAGTAGTATTGTACCGGGAGCAAACTCTGGGGCCAACGTCCTGACTTTC

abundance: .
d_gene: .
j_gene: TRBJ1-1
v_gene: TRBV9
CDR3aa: CASNLLTVFVNTEAFF
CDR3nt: TGTGCCAGCAATTTATTGACAGTCTTTGTGAACACTGAAGCTTTCTTT

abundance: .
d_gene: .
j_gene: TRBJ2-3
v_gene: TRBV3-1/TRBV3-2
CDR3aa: CASSQDVVGWSTDTQYF
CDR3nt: TGTGCCAGCAGCCAAGATGTCGTCGGTTGGAGCACAGATACGCAGTATTTT

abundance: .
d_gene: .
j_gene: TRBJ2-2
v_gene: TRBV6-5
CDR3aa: CASRVPSTGELFF
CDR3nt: TGTGCCAGCAGGGTACCTAGCACCGGGGAGCTGTTTTTT

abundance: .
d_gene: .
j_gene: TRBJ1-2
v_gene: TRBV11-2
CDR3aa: CASIFSSSLYGYTF
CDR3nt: TGTGCCAGCATATTTAGCAGTTCGCTCTATGGCTACACCTTC

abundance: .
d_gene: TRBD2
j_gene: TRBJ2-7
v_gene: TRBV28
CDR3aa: CASSLSRASGSHEQYF
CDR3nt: TGTGCCAGCAGTTTAAGCCGGGCTAGCGGGAGTCACGAGCAGTACTTC

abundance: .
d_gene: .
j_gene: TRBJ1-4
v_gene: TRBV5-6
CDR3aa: CASSSGGDHMFF
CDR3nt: TGTGCCAGCTCCTCAGGTGGTGACCACATGTTTTTT

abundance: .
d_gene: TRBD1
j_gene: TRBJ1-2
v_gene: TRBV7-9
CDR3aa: CASSPPTGFNGYTF
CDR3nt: TGTGCCAGCAGCCCCCCGACAGGGTTTAATGGCTACACCTTC

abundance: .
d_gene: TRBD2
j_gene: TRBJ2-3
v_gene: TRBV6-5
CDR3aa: CASRGSGGNTDTQYF
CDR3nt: TGTGCCAGCAGGGGGTCGGGAGGGAACACAGATACGCAGTATTTT